These T cell receptor beta chains were read from a single sample in a study of preoperative IRX-2 immunotherapy in early breast cancer. Profiled with immunoSEQ multiplex PCR; TCRdb holds only in-frame clones, not every one. The sample has tens of thousands of clones, approximately 95% seen once. The material sequenced was tumor tissue, taken after IRX-2 immunotherapy. The receptors here all came from a human donor with breast cancer. Each CDR3 is given with its conserved first and last residue. The D gene is left open where the match is weak. The size entry is marked missing in some rows and otherwise reads once, few, many or a size class.

NA | TRBD2 | TRBJ2-5 | TRBV6-6 | 15 | CASRLNQRDGETQYF | TGTGCCAGCCGATTGAATCAGCGGGATGGAGAGACCCAGTACTTC
NA | TRBD1 | TRBJ2-2 | TRBV15 | 17 | CATSRGRKGAGTGELFF | TGTGCCACCAGCAGAGGTAGAAAGGGGGCTGGCACCGGGGAGCTGTTTTTT
NA | NA | TRBJ1-1 | TRBV5-8 | 14 | CASSLWVGGTEAFF | TGTGCCAGCAGCCTCTGGGTGGGGGGGACTGAAGCTTTCTTT
NA | NA | TRBJ1-5 | TRBV15 | 14 | CATSTSKWVQPQHF | TGTGCCACCAGCACAAGTAAATGGGTTCAGCCCCAGCATTTT
NA | TRBD2 | TRBJ2-3 | TRBV13 | 18 | CASSLARGGPPSTDTQYF | TGTGCCAGCAGCTTAGCCCGGGGAGGGCCTCCTAGCACAGATACGCAGTATTTT
NA | NA | TRBJ2-7 | TRBV6-5 | 13 | CASSYRQSYEQYF | TGTGCCAGCAGTTACCGACAGAGCTACGAGCAGTACTTC
NA | NA | TRBJ2-7 | TRBV9 | 15 | CASSVGWEPPYEQYF | TGTGCCAGCAGCGTAGGGTGGGAGCCCCCCTACGAGCAGTACTTC
NA | TRBD1 | TRBJ2-1 | TRBV27 | 15 | CASSLLRGQADEQFF | TGTGCCAGCAGTTTACTCCGCGGACAGGCCGATGAGCAGTTCTTC
NA | TRBD2 | TRBJ2-7 | TRBV18 | 14 | CASSSTGTRNEQYF | TGTGCCAGCTCATCAACCGGGACTAGAAACGAGCAGTACTTC
NA | NA | TRBJ2-5 | TRBV29-1 | 15 | CSVERGRQDVETQYF | TGCAGCGTTGAAAGGGGGAGGCAGGATGTAGAGACCCAGTACTTC
NA | NA | TRBJ2-5 | TRBV2 | 15 | CASMPLWGLGETQYF | TGTGCCAGCATGCCGCTATGGGGGTTGGGAGAGACCCAGTACTTC
NA | TRBD1 | TRBJ2-2 | TRBV7-9 | 16 | CASSLGGQGWTGELFF | TGTGCCAGCAGCTTGGGGGGACAGGGTTGGACCGGGGAGCTGTTTTTT
NA | NA | TRBJ1-2 | TRBV11-2 | 12 | CASSHLNYGYTF | TGTGCCAGCAGCCATCTTAACTATGGCTACACCTTC
NA | TRBD1 | TRBJ2-7 | TRBV28 | 12 | CRTGTGGQEQYF | TGTCGAACCGGGACAGGGGGCCAAGAGCAGTACTTC
once | NA | TRBJ1-2 | TRBV5-1 | 15 | CASSYEGTGFYGYTF | TGCGCCAGCAGCTACGAAGGGACCGGTTTCTATGGCTACACCTTC
NA | NA | TRBJ2-7 | TRBV6-5 | 14 | CASSLDPVTYEQYF | TGTGCCAGCAGCCTCGACCCGGTTACGTACGAGCAGTACTTC
NA | NA | TRBJ2-5 | TRBV6-6 | 13 | CAGGRTNQETQYF | TGTGCCGGGGGACGCACAAACCAAGAGACCCAGTACTTC
once | NA | TRBJ2-1 | TRBV14 | 13 | CASSQGSVTFRFF | TGTGCCAGCAGCCAAGGTTCTGTGACATTTCGGTTCTTC
NA | TRBD1 | TRBJ2-7 | TRBV19 | 15 | CASSISGTVRGEQYF | TGTGCCAGTAGTATTTCCGGGACAGTACGAGGCGAGCAGTACTTC
NA | NA | TRBJ1-4 | TRBV15 | 13 | CATSRETNEKLFF | TGTGCCACCAGCAGGGAGACTAATGAAAAACTGTTTTTT
NA | NA | TRBJ2-5 | TRBV7-7 | 14 | CASSPTGLKETQYF | TGTGCTAGCAGCCCTACTGGACTTAAAGAGACCCAGTACTTC
NA | NA | TRBJ1-2 | TRBV4-1 | 14 | CASSLEGIGYGYTF | TGCGCCAGCAGCCTGGAGGGAATCGGCTATGGCTACACCTTC
NA | NA | TRBJ2-3 | TRBV11-2 | 15 | CASSFMGGVTDTQYF | TGTGCCAGCAGCTTTATGGGCGGGGTGACAGATACGCAGTATTTT
NA | NA | TRBJ1-4 | TRBV6-6 | 13 | CASSYSDEQKLFF | TGTGCCAGCAGTTACTCGGACGAACAGAAACTGTTTTTT
NA | NA | TRBJ1-2 | TRBV11-1 | 15 | CASSLGGGTANGYTF | TGTGCCAGCAGCTTAGGCGGTGGAACGGCTAATGGCTACACCTTC
NA | NA | TRBJ1-5 | TRBV5-3 | 17 | CARSLMTGGHSNQPQHF | TGTGCCAGAAGCTTGATGACAGGTGGCCATAGCAATCAGCCCCAGCATTTT
NA | NA | TRBJ2-1 | TRBV28 | 12 | CASTAFRDEQFF | TGTGCCAGCACCGCTTTTAGGGATGAGCAGTTCTTC
NA | TRBD1 | TRBJ1-4 | TRBV12-5 | 14 | CASGLGQGDEKLFF | TGTGCTAGTGGTCTGGGACAGGGGGATGAAAAACTGTTTTTT
once | NA | TRBJ1-1 | TRBV30 | 13 | CAWTNRSRQGAFF | TGTGCCTGGACAAACCGTAGCCGCCAGGGCGCTTTCTTT
NA | TRBD1 | TRBJ2-2 | TRBV9 | 16 | CASSVQDRTNTGELFF | TGTGCCAGCAGCGTGCAGGACAGGACGAACACCGGGGAGCTGTTTTTT
NA | NA | TRBJ2-3 | TRBV7-2 | 12 | CARFLGAHTQYF | TGTGCCAGATTCCTGGGAGCTCATACGCAGTATTTT
NA | NA | TRBJ1-1 | TRBV2 | 13 | CASSVQRNTEAFF | TGTGCCAGCAGTGTACAACGAAACACTGAAGCTTTCTTT
NA | NA | TRBJ2-5 | TRBV6-6 | 11 | CASSYKETQYF | TGTGCCAGCAGTTACAAGGAGACCCAGTACTTC
NA | TRBD2 | TRBJ2-3 | TRBV4-1 | 17 | CASSPALAGVSTDTQYF | TGCGCCAGCAGCCCCGCACTAGCGGGGGTTAGCACAGATACGCAGTATTTT
NA | TRBD2 | TRBJ2-5 | TRBV19 | 14 | CASSSILAEETQYF | TGTGCCAGTAGTTCGATCCTAGCGGAAGAGACCCAGTACTTC
NA | TRBD2 | TRBJ2-1 | TRBV7-9 | 15 | CASSTTGTTYKEQFF | TGTGCCAGCAGCACAACCGGGACTACATACAAGGAGCAGTTCTTC
NA | NA | TRBJ2-5 | TRBV5-1 | 16 | CASTLRESPEQETQYF | TGCGCCAGCACCCTCCGGGAGAGCCCGGAGCAAGAGACCCAGTACTTC
NA | NA | TRBJ2-5 | TRBV18 | 11 | CASSPRETQYF | TGTGCCAGCTCACCACGAGAGACCCAGTACTTC
few | NA | TRBJ1-6 | TRBV7-9 | 8 | CALSPLHF | TGTGCCCTTTCACCCCTCCACTTT
medium-sized | NA | TRBJ2-3 | TRBV14 | 12 | CASSQDRNTQYF | TGTGCCAGCAGCCAAGACCGAAATACGCAGTATTTT
NA | NA | TRBJ2-1 | TRBV6-5 | 14 | CASSYSVGGNEQFF | TGTGCCAGCAGTTACTCAGTCGGCGGCAATGAGCAGTTCTTC
NA | NA | TRBJ1-5 | TRBV6-5 | 14 | CASSGTLSNQPQHF | TGTGCCAGCAGCGGGACATTAAGCAATCAGCCCCAGCATTTT
NA | NA | TRBJ1-2 | TRBV7-2 | 19 | CASSFFGLGRAHRNYGYTF | TGTGCCAGCAGCTTCTTCGGGTTAGGCAGGGCCCACCGCAACTATGGCTACACCTTC
once | TRBD2 | TRBJ2-7 | TRBV6-5 | 15 | CASSYELAGVREQYF | TGTGCCAGCAGTTACGAGCTAGCGGGAGTCCGCGAGCAGTACTTC
NA | NA | TRBJ1-2 | TRBV9 | 13 | CASSGGAVYGYTF | TGTGCCAGCAGCGGGGGGGCAGTCTATGGCTACACCTTC